This passage covers 8 T cell receptor beta chains from one sample sequenced in a study of T cell repertoires in cytomegalovirus infection. TCRdb re-analysed the reads in MiXCR, keeping a single row per CDR3 protein. This repertoire shows some 940,000 distinct CDR3 sequences, about 33% found once; its top ten account for under 15%. Their antigens are not known. The material sequenced was cultured CD8+ T cells from PBMCs, taken from culture after CMV antigen stimulation. These receptor sequences come from a human donor in good health (CMV status not recorded). Some clones in this sample may be carry-over from other donors' samples.

This clonotype was detected a few times. The V gene is TRBV28, the J gene TRBJ2-1; D unresolved. Germline V gives CDR1 MDHEN, CDR2 SYDVKM. The CDR3 sequence is 16 residues long. V shed 4 bases and J shed 2 bases, with 15 bases lying between them. This CDR3 is CASSSVDGSTYNEQFF. In DNA form, the CDR3 reads TGTGCCAGCAGTTCAGTGGACGGTTCCACCTACAATGAGCAGTTCTTC. The full variable domain, completed using reference TRBV28 and TRBJ2-1, is DVKVTQSSRYLVKRTGEKVFLECVQDMDHENMFWYRQDPGLGLRLIYFSYDVKMKEKGDIPEGYSVSREKKERFSLILESASTNQTSMYLCASSSVDGSTYNEQFFGPGTRLTVL.

In regard to this clonotype: This may arise from a read error, as a much more abundant clone is one base away. The chain joins TRBV7-6 to TRBJ1-1; no clear D gene. This CDR3 is built from 13 residues. Germline CDR1 SGHVS, CDR2 FNYEAQ. The DNA of the CDR3 is TGTGTCAGCAGCTTAGGAGGGCCCACTGAAGCTTTCTTT. It specifies CVSSLGGPTEAFF.

This clonotype was seen at least ten times. The gene calls are TRBV7-9 and TRBJ2-2; a weak D match, TRBD2 (6 bases). The CDR3 is 16 amino acids. CDR1 and CDR2 from the germline V gene are SEHNR and FQNEAQ (reference sequence). With 2 bases removed from V and 2 bases from J, the gap between germline ends came to 12 bases. CDR3 region: CASSLNRGVNTGELFF. DNA of the CDR3: TGTGCCAGCAGCTTAAACCGCGGGGTAAACACCGGGGAGCTGTTTTTT. Full variable domain (outside the CDR3, taken from reference TRBV7-9 and TRBJ2-2): DTGVSQNPRHKITKRGQNVTFRCDPISEHNRLYWYRQTLGQGPEFLTYFQNEAQLEKSRLLSDRFSAERPKGSFSTLEIQRTEQGDSAMYLCASSLNRGVNTGELFFGEGSRLTVL.

J is TRBJ1-2 and V is TRBV5-6; 7 nucleotides match TRBD1. From germline, CDR1 is SGHDT and CDR2 YYEEEE. J gave up 3 bases and V 2 bases, and 7 bases lay outside the gene matches. The CDR3 runs 15 residues. The CDR3: CASSFGGGAYYGYTF. CDR3 nucleotides: TGTGCCAGCAGCTTTGGAGGGGGCGCCTACTATGGCTACACCTTC.

This clonotype has only a few counts. The chain couples TRBV3-1 to TRBJ2-1; no definite D call. Germline CDR1 reads LGHDT; CDR2 reads YNNKEL (reference sequence). The CDR3 contains 14 residues. V lost 4 bases, J lost 6 bases, and 13 bases lay in between. The CDR3 spells CASSRDIRFNEQFF. The CDR3, as DNA: TGTGCCAGCAGCCGCGATATCCGGTTCAATGAGCAGTTCTTC.

This clonotype was seen many times. The rearrangement joins TRBV7-6 to TRBJ2-7, with 8 nucleotides matching TRBD1. In germline, CDR1 is SGHVS, CDR2 FNYEAQ. This CDR3 comprises 13 residues. V shed 5 bases, J shed 7 bases, and the junction held 7 bases outside the gene matches. This chain's CDR3 is CASSTGGTSEQYV. In DNA, the CDR3 is TGTGCCAGCAGCACAGGGGGAACGAGTGAGCAGTACGTC.

Points on this clonotype: Being one base from a much bigger clone, this may be a read error. The chain links TRBV7-8 to TRBJ2-2, with 7 bases aligning to TRBD2. Germline-derived CDR1 and CDR2 are SGHVS and FQNEAQ. The CDR3 has 14 amino acids. The DNA for the CDR3 is TGTGTCAGCGCCGGGCGGGGGAGAACCGGGGAGCTGTTTTTT. Its translation is CVSAGRGRTGELFF.

J is TRBJ1-5 and V is TRBV27, with D perhaps matching TRBD1 (5 bases). The CDR3 is made up of 18 amino acids. Trimming removed 5 bases at V and 2 bases at J, with 22 bases between. CDR1 is MNHEY, CDR2 SMNVEV, per germline (reference sequence). The CDR3 DNA sequence: TGTGCCAGCAGTCCGCTTTTTGGCAGGGAAGGGGGCAATCAGCCCCAGCATTTT. Residues: CASSPLFGREGGNQPQHF.